These 9 T cell receptor beta chains were all obtained from the same sample, sequenced in a study of blood T cell repertoires in COVID-19. Measured with immunoSEQ multiplex PCR; TCRdb has only the in-frame clones, and not every one. The profile covers roughly 440,000 clones, with around 89% appearing a single time and roughly 12% taken by the ten largest. The source material was peripheral blood. The receptors here all came from a woman in her forties or fifties with COVID-19, enrolled during active disease.

The chain joins TRBV11-2 to TRBJ2-7, with 10 bases fitting TRBD2. The germline CDR1 and CDR2 sequences are SGHAT and FQNNGV. This CDR3 has 17 residues. Trimming cost V 0 bases and J 0 bases; bases outside gene matches: 5. CDR3 coding DNA: TGTGCCAGCAGCTTAGACCTTAGCGGGGGGATCTCCTACGAGCAGTACTTC. Encoded protein: CASSLDLSGGISYEQYF.

In nucleotides, the CDR3 is TGTGCCAGCAGCCGGATAGGGACAGCTTATACTACCTACGAGCAGTACTTC. This translates into CASSRIGTAYTTYEQYF. V gene TRBV5-5 combines with J gene TRBJ2-7; 7 bases align to TRBD1. From germline, CDR1 is SGHKS and CDR2 YYEKEE (reference sequence). The CDR3 extends over 17 amino acids. With V trimmed by 4 bases and J by 2 bases, 15 bases remained unmatched. Full variable domain (remainder filled in from reference TRBV5-5 and TRBJ2-7): DAGVTQSPTHLIKTRGQQVTLRCSPISGHKSVSWYQQVLGQGPQFIFQYYEKEERGRGNFPDRFSARQFPNYSSELNVNALLLGDSALYLCASSRIGTAYTTYEQYFGPGTRLTVT.

The genes are TRBV28 and TRBJ2-1; TRBD2 matches at 9 bases. J was trimmed by 5 bases and V by 3 bases; bases with no gene match: 5. The CDR3 consists of 15 residues. The V gene's germline CDR1 is MDHEN and CDR2 SYDVKM. The CDR3 DNA sequence: TGTGCCAGCAGTTTCCTAGCGGGGATTCACAATGAGCAGTTCTTC. As protein: CASSFLAGIHNEQFF. Filled out from reference TRBV28 and TRBJ2-1, the complete variable domain reads DVKVTQSSRYLVKRTGEKVFLECVQDMDHENMFWYRQDPGLGLRLIYFSYDVKMKEKGDIPEGYSVSREKKERFSLILESASTNQTSMYLCASSFLAGIHNEQFFGPGTRLTVL.

This chain joins TRBV28 and TRBJ1-2; 10 bases align to TRBD1. J gave up 8 bases and V 3 bases, and 3 bases lay outside the gene matches. This CDR3 comprises 13 residues. Germline CDR1 MDHEN, CDR2 SYDVKM. CDR3 residues: CASSLTGGVGYTF. Written as DNA, the CDR3 is TGTGCCAGCAGTTTGACAGGGGGCGTCGGCTACACCTTC.

The V gene is TRBV7-8, the J gene TRBJ2-3; TRBD2 agrees at 7 bases. Trimming took 3 bases from V and 3 from J; bases not matched to a gene: 0. This CDR3 contains 13 residues. Per the germline V gene, CDR1 is SGHVS and CDR2 is FQNEAQ. The CDR3 sequence is CASSFGRTDTQYF. CDR3 coding DNA: TGTGCCAGCAGCTTCGGGAGGACAGATACGCAGTATTTT.

The V and J genes are TRBV6-5 and TRBJ2-3; TRBD2 might be the D (6 bases). The CDR3 consists of 14 residues. Germline CDR1 and CDR2: MNHEY and SVGAGI. V was pared by 2 bases and J by 6 bases, with 12 bases between. The CDR3 loop reads CASSYRRDRDTQYF. CDR3 nucleotide sequence: TGTGCCAGCAGTTACAGGAGGGATCGGGATACGCAGTATTTT.

This clone was seen once. The chain uses TRBV10-1 and TRBJ2-1, with 8 nucleotides matching TRBD1. From germline, CDR1 is WNHNN and CDR2 SYGVQD (reference sequence). CDR3 length: 14 residues. Trimming cost V 5 bases and J 3 bases; bases outside gene matches: 3. This chain's CDR3 is CASSRTGNYNEQFF. The CDR3 DNA follows: TGCGCCAGCAGTAGGACAGGGAACTACAATGAGCAGTTCTTC.

V gene TRBV3-1 (or the pseudogene TRBV3-2) combines with J gene TRBJ2-1, with D possibly matching TRBD2 (6 bases). Germline CDR1 is LGHDT and CDR2 is YNNKEL (reference sequence). Trimming left V 4 bases short and J 7 bases short, with 14 bases between. CDR3 length equals 14 residues. The CDR3 reads CASSPPAGMNEQFF. As DNA, the CDR3 is TGTGCCAGCAGCCCCCCCGCGGGGATGAATGAGCAGTTCTTC.

The J gene is TRBJ2-2, the V gene TRBV5-1; 12 bases fit TRBD1. The V gene end was trimmed by 4 bases and the J gene end by 4 bases; junction bases not matched to a gene: 11. Germline-derived CDR1 and CDR2 are SGHRS and YFSETQ. This CDR3 has 18 amino acids. The CDR3 loop is CASSPGTGGQWGTGELFF. CDR3 nucleotide sequence: TGCGCCAGCAGCCCCGGGACAGGGGGCCAATGGGGCACCGGGGAGCTGTTTTTT.